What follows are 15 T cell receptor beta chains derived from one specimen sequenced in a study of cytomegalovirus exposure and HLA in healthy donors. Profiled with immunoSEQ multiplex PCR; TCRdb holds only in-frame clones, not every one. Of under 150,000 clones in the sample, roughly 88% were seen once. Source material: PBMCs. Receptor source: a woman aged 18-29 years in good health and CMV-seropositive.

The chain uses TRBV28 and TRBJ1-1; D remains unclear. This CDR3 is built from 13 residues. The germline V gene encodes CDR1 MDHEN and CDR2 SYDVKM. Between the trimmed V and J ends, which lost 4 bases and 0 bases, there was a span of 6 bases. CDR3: CASSSHMNTEAFF. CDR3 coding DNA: TGTGCCAGCAGTTCCCACATGAACACTGAAGCTTTCTTT.

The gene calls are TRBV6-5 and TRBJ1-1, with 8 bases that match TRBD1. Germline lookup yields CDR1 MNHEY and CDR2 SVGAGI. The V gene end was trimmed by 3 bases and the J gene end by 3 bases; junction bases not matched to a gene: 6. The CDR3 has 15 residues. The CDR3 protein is CASSYHPGGHTEAFF. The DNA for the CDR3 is TGTGCCAGCAGTTATCACCCAGGGGGCCACACTGAAGCTTTCTTT.

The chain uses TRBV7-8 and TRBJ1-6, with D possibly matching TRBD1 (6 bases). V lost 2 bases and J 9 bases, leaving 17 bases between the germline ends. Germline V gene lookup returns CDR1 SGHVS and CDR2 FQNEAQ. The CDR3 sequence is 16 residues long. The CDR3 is CASSLTSTGLLSPLHF. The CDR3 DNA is TGTGCCAGCAGCTTAACCTCGACAGGCCTCCTTTCACCCCTCCACTTT.

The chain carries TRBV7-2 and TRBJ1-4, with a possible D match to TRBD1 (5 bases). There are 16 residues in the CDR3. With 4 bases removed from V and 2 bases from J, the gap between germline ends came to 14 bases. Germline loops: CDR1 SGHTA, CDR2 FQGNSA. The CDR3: CASSYRATATNEKLFF. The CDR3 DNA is TGTGCCAGCAGCTACCGGGCGACAGCTACTAATGAAAAACTGTTTTTT.

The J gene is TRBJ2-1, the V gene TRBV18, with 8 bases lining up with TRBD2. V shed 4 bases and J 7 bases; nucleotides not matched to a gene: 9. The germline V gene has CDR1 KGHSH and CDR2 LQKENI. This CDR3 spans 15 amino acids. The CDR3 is CASSLTSGRKNEQFF. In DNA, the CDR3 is TGTGCCAGCTCACTCACTAGCGGCCGCAAGAATGAGCAGTTCTTC.

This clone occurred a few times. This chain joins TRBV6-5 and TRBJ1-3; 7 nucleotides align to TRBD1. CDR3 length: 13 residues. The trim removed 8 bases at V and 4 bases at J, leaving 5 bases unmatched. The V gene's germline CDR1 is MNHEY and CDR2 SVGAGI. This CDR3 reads CASGRTGGNTIYF. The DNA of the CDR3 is TGTGCCAGCGGACGGACAGGAGGAAACACCATATATTTT.

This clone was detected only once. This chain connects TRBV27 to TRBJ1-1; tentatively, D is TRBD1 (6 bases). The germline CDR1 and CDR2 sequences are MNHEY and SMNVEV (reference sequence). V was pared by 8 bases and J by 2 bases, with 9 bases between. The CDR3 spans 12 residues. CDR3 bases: TGTGCCAGCCAGGGGATAAACACTGAAGCTTTCTTT. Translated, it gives CASQGINTEAFF.

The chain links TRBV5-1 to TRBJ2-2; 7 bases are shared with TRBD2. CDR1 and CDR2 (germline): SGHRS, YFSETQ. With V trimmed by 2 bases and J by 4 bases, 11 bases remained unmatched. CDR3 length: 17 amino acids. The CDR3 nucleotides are TGCGCCAGCAGCTTAGAACTAGCGCCCTTAACCACCGGGGAGCTGTTTTTT. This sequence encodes CASSLELAPLTTGELFF.

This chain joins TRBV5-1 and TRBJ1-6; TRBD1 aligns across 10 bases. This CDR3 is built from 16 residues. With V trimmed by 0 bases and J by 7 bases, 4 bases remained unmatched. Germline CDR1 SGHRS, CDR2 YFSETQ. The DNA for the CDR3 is TGCGCCAGCAGCTTGGCACCGGGACAGGGGAATTCACCCCTCCACTTT. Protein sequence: CASSLAPGQGNSPLHF.

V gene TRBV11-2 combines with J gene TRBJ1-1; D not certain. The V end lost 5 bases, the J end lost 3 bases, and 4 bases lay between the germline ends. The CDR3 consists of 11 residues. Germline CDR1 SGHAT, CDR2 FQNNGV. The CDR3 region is CASSAYTEAFF. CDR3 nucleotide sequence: TGTGCCAGCAGCGCGTACACTGAAGCTTTCTTT.

CDR3 sequence: CASSLSGGVDNEQFF. In DNA, the CDR3 is TGTGCCAGCAGCTTAAGCGGGGGGGTCGACAATGAGCAGTTCTTC. The chain has TRBV13 and TRBJ2-1; 10 bases align to TRBD2. Germline CDR1 and CDR2: PRHDT and FYEKMQ (reference sequence). The CDR3 loop spans 15 amino acids. V lost 2 bases and J lost 5; bases outside the gene matches: 3.

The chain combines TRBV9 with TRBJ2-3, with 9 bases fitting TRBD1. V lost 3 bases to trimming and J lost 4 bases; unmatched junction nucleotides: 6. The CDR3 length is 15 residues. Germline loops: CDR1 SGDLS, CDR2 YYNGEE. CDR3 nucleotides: TGTGCCAGCAGCGCGGGACAGGGTATAGCAGATACGCAGTATTTT. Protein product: CASSAGQGIADTQYF.

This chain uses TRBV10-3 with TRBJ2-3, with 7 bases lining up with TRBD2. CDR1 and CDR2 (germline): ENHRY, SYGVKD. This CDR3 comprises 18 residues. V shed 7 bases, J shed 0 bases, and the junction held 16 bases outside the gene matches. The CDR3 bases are TGTGCCATCAATACCCCAGCGGGAATAAGTGCTAGCACAGATACGCAGTATTTT. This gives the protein CAINTPAGISASTDTQYF.

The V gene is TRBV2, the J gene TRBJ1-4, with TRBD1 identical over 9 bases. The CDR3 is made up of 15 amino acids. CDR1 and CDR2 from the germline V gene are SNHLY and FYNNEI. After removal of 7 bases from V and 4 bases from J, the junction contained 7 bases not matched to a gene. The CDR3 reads CASIQPTGGNEKLFF. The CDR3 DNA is TGTGCCAGCATTCAACCGACAGGGGGTAATGAAAAACTGTTTTTT.

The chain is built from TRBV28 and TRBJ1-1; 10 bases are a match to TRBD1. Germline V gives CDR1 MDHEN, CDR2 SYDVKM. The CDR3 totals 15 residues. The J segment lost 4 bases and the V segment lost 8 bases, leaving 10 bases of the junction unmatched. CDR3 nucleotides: TGTGCCAGCCGAAGCGCTCGGACAGGGGGCACTGAAGCTTTCTTT. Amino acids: CASRSARTGGTEAFF.